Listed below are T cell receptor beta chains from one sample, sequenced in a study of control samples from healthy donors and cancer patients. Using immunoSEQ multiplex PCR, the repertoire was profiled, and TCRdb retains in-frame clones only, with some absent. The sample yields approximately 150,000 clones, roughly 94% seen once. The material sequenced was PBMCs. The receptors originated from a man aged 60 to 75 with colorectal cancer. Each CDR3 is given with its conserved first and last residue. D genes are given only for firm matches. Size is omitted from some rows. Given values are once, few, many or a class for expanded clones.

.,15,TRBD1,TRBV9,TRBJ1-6,CASSGQGRSNSPLHF,TGTGCCAGCAGCGGACAGGGGAGGAGTAATTCACCCCTCCACTTT
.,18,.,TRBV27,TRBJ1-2,CASSPPGHPIHIGHGYTF,TGTGCCAGCAGTCCTCCGGGACACCCAATCCACATAGGGCATGGCTACACCTTC
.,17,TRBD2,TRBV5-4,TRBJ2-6,CASSVGGSSSGANVLTF,TGTGCCAGCAGCGTGGGGGGGTCCTCCTCTGGGGCCAACGTCCTGACTTTC
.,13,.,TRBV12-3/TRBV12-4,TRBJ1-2,CASSSQGPYGYTF,TGTGCCAGCAGTTCTCAGGGGCCCTATGGCTACACCTTC
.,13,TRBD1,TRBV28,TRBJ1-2,CASGVDRVGGYTF,TGTGCCAGCGGAGTAGACAGGGTAGGCGGCTACACCTTC
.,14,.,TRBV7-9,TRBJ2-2,CASSAGLHTGELFF,TGTGCCAGCAGCGCAGGCTTGCACACCGGGGAGCTGTTTTTT
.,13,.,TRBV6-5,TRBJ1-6,CASSLARGSPLHF,TGTGCCAGCAGCCTCGCTCGCGGGTCACCCCTCCACTTT
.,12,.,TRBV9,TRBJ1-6,CASSVRDSPLHF,TGTGCCAGCAGCGTGCGAGATTCACCCCTCCACTTT
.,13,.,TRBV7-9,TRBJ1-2,CASSRGVGDGYTF,TGTGCCAGCAGCCGAGGGGTAGGGGATGGCTACACCTTC
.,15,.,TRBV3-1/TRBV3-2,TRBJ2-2,CASSQVSAAPGELFF,TGTGCCAGCAGCCAAGTGAGTGCAGCCCCCGGGGAGCTGTTTTTT
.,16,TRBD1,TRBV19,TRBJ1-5,CASSALGTGSRQPQHF,TGTGCCAGTAGTGCACTCGGGACAGGGTCGCGCCAGCCCCAGCATTTT
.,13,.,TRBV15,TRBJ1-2,CATSRNGDYGYTF,TGTGCCACCAGCAGAAACGGGGACTATGGCTACACCTTC
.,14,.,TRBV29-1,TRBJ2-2,CSVRTGEDAGELFF,TGCAGCGTGCGAACGGGGGAGGACGCCGGGGAGCTGTTTTTT
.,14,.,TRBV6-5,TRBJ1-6,CASSYDLLNSPLHF,TGTGCCAGCAGTTACGACCTACTCAATTCACCCCTCCACTTT
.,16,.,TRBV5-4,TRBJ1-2,CASSGGLGLNNYGYTF,TGTGCCAGCAGCGGGGGTTTGGGCTTAAATAACTATGGCTACACCTTC
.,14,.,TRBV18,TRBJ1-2,CASSSTGTDYGYTF,TGTGCCAGCTCATCTACAGGGACCGACTATGGCTACACCTTC
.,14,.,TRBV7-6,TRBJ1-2,CASSLGNRDYGYTF,TGTGCCAGCAGCTTAGGTAACAGGGACTATGGCTACACCTTC
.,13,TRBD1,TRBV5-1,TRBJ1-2,CASSRDRAAGYTF,TGCGCCAGCAGCCGGGACAGGGCGGCCGGCTACACCTTC
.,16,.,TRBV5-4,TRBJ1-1,CASSPPQGLRTTEAFF,TGTGCCAGCAGCCCCCCCCAGGGTTTAAGAACCACTGAAGCTTTCTTT
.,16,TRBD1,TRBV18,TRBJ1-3,CASSPWDRRSGNTIYF,TGTGCCAGCTCACCATGGGACAGAAGAAGTGGAAACACCATATATTTT
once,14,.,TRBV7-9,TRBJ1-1,CASSLDGKNTEAFF,TGTGCCAGCAGCTTGGACGGAAAGAACACTGAAGCTTTCTTT
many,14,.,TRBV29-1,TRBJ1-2,CSVVEGGDNYGYTF,TGCAGCGTTGTCGAAGGGGGGGATAACTATGGCTACACCTTC
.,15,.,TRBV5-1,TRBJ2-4,CASSLTRGPDQIQYF,TGCGCCAGCAGCTTGACCCGGGGCCCAGATCAGATTCAGTACTTC
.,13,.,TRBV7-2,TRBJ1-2,CASSPGQLYGYTF,TGTGCCAGCAGCCCGGGACAACTCTATGGCTACACCTTC
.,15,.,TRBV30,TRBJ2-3,CAWRALATSTDTQYF,TGTGCCTGGAGAGCGCTAGCGACTAGCACAGATACGCAGTATTTT
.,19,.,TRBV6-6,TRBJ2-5,CASSPRDTSGLYMWETQYF,TGTGCCAGCAGTCCAAGAGATACCTCGGGACTCTATATGTGGGAGACCCAGTACTTC
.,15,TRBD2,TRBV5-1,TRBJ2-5,CASSRWTSGRETQYF,TGCGCCAGCAGCCGTTGGACTAGCGGGAGAGAGACCCAGTACTTC
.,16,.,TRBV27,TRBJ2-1,CASSVGLAARYNEQFF,TGTGCCAGCAGTGTCGGCCTAGCTGCTCGCTACAATGAGCAGTTCTTC
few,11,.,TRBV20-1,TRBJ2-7,CSAPQGYEQYF,TGCAGTGCCCCACAGGGCTACGAGCAGTACTTC
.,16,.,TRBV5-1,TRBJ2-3,CASSALVDGSTDTQYF,TGCGCCAGCAGCGCCCTAGTGGACGGTAGCACAGATACGCAGTATTTT
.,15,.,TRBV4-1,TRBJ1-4,CASSSQAQTNEKLFF,TGCGCCAGCAGCTCACAGGCTCAAACTAATGAAAAACTGTTTTTT
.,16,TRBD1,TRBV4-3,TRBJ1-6,CASSQYRTGGNSPLHF,TGCGCCAGCAGCCAATATCGGACAGGGGGTAATTCACCCCTCCACTTT
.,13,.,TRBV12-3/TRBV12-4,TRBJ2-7,CASSSQGLGEQYF,TGTGCCAGCAGTTCCCAGGGGTTAGGCGAGCAGTACTTC
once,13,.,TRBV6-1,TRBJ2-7,CASSEGGPYEQYF,TGTGCCAGCAGTGAGGGGGGCCCCTACGAGCAGTACTTC
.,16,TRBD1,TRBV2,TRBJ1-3,CASSDGRTGSGNTIYF,TGTGCCAGCAGTGACGGAAGGACAGGGTCTGGAAACACCATATATTTT
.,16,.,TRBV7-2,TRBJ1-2,CASSSGEEMITYGYTF,TGTGCCAGCAGCTCGGGTGAAGAGATGATTACCTATGGCTACACCTTC
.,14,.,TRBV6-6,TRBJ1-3,CASSSRPSGNTIYF,TGTGCCAGCAGTTCACGGCCCTCTGGAAACACCATATATTTT
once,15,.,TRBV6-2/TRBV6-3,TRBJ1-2,CASSYRARDTGGYTF,TGTGCCAGCAGTTATCGCGCACGGGACACGGGAGGCTACACCTTC
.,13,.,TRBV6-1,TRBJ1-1,CASSEELRGVAFF,TGTGCCAGCAGTGAAGAGCTGAGGGGGGTGGCTTTCTTT
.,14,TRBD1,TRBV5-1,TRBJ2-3,CASSTGTGTDTQYF,TGCGCCAGCAGCACAGGGACAGGGACAGATACGCAGTATTTT
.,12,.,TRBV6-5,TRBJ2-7,CASRGEYDEQYF,TGTGCCAGCAGGGGAGAGTACGACGAGCAGTACTTC